This TCR beta chain was identified in a study of cytomegalovirus exposure and HLA in healthy donors. Study-wide findings and caveats: A later analysis reportedly found fewer N-insertions in an Asian-associated ancestry cluster than the roughly 700-donor mean. There were three CMV-associated chains whose specificity for CMV antigens was confirmed in vitro.

This clone was seen once. Antigen: not known. Amplification used 60 Vbeta primers and 13 Jbeta primers. Sequenced by immunoSEQ multiplex PCR; TCRdb stores in-frame clones only, minus some. The sample consists of about 190,000 clones, about 77% of them appearing once. V lost 0 bases to trimming and J lost 3 bases; unmatched junction nucleotides: 3. The CDR3 consists of 16 residues. Germline V CDR1 and CDR2: SGHNT, YYREEE (reference sequence). This sequence was found in a man aged 25 to 40 in good health and CMV-seropositive. Material for sequencing was PBMCs. The chain has TRBV5-4 and TRBJ2-1; 10 bases are a match to TRBD2. The CDR3 sequence is CASSLAASGGYNEQFF. The DNA of the CDR3 is TGTGCCAGCAGCTTGGCAGCTAGCGGGGGCTACAATGAGCAGTTCTTC.